This T cell receptor (beta chain) was sequenced in a study of blood T cell repertoires in COVID-19. In the study overall: The study drew acute and convalescent COVID-19 samples from the United States, Italy and Spain. The cDNA or gDNA used as material had been derived from T cells, B-cell-depleted T cells, or PBMCs.

Study processing details: Nucleated cell number was recorded as an estimate derived from reference gene primer amplification. Method: immunoSEQ multiplex PCR; TCRdb's copy keeps in-frame clones and lacks some. That table gives V, J and clone size, and the DNA gave D and trimming. The data hold over 25,000 clones, with about 91% observed a single time. This clone was seen only a few times. This clonotype was obtained from a human donor with active COVID-19. The donor label of this sample is uncertain. Material for sequencing was peripheral blood.

The chain's CDR3 is CASSQGGSGKSYGYTF. The DNA for the CDR3 is TGTGCCAGCAGCCAAGGAGGTTCAGGGAAGAGCTATGGCTACACCTTC. The chain joins TRBV3-1 (or the pseudogene TRBV3-2) to TRBJ1-2; possible D gene TRBD1, 5 bases. The CDR3 spans 16 residues. Germline lookup yields CDR1 LGHDT and CDR2 YNNKEL (reference sequence). Deletions cut 1 base from V and 4 bases from J, with 16 bases between.